This TCR beta chain is from a study of control samples from healthy donors and cancer patients. Data came from immunoSEQ multiplex PCR; TCRdb stores just in-frame clones and leaves some out. Here the sample spans 50,000 to 70,000 clones, around 95% being singletons. V lost 2 bases, J lost 8 bases, and 15 bases stayed unmatched. Germline V gene data show CDR1 as KGHSH and CDR2 as LQKENI. The CDR3 is 17 amino acids. The source of this sequence is a woman under 30 in good health. The chain employs TRBV18 and TRBJ1-1; 9 nucleotides agree with TRBD1. Sequenced material: blood. The CDR3 DNA reads TGTGCCAGCTCACCAGGCAGTCAAGTGGGACAGGGAACGGAAGCTTTCTTT. As protein: CASSPGSQVGQGTEAFF.